A selection of T cell receptor beta chains follows, all from one sample in a study of cytomegalovirus exposure and HLA in healthy donors. The repertoire was sequenced with immunoSEQ multiplex PCR; TCRdb's copy has only in-frame clones and lacks some. The table has 130,000 to 150,000 clones, under 80% seen once; the top ten hold 8.8%. The sample was PBMCs. These receptors were collected from a woman aged 50 to 65 in good health and CMV-seropositive. The CDR3 runs from the conserved cysteine through the conserved F or W. The D gene is left open where the match is weak. Clone size, where shown, is once, few, many, or a class for clones that have expanded.

. | TRBJ2-3 | TRBV7-2 | . | TGTGCCAGCAGCTATGACTTTTCTAGCACAGATACGCAGTATTTT | CASSYDFSSTDTQYF
few | TRBJ2-3 | TRBV30 | . | TGTGCCTGGCCCCAAGATACGCAGTATTTT | CAWPQDTQYF
. | TRBJ1-1 | TRBV10-3 | TRBD1 | TGTGCCAGCACGTCGGACAGGGAGGACACTGAAGCTTTCTTT | CASTSDREDTEAFF
once | TRBJ2-7 | TRBV6-1 | TRBD1 | TGTGCCAGCAGAGCAACAGGGGGTTGGGGCGAGCAGTACTTC | CASRATGGWGEQYF
. | TRBJ1-5 | TRBV27 | . | TGTGCCAGCAGTTCTGGGGCAAGGGGGAATCAGCCCCAGCATTTT | CASSSGARGNQPQHF
. | TRBJ2-3 | TRBV5-6 | TRBD2 | TGTGCCAGCAGCTCGACGGGACTAGGAATCTCAGATACGCAGTATTTT | CASSSTGLGISDTQYF
. | TRBJ2-5 | TRBV5-1 | TRBD1 | TGCGCCAGCAGCTATGGACAGGGGGGAGAGGCCCAGTACTTC | CASSYGQGGEAQYF
. | TRBJ1-5 | TRBV4-2 | TRBD1 | TGTGCCAGCAGCCAGGACAGGGGCGGTCAGCCCCAGCATTTT | CASSQDRGGQPQHF
. | TRBJ2-7 | TRBV7-2 | . | TGTGCCAGCAGCTTATATGGACAGTATGTCTACGAGCAGTACTTC | CASSLYGQYVYEQYF
. | TRBJ2-3 | TRBV7-3 | . | TGTGCCAGCAGCTTAACTGGGGGCAGGACAGATACGCAGTATTTT | CASSLTGGRTDTQYF
. | TRBJ2-3 | TRBV29-1 | . | TGCAGCGTTGGCATAGGGGCCTCTAGCACAGATACGCAGTATTTT | CSVGIGASSTDTQYF
. | TRBJ1-1 | TRBV28 | TRBD1 | TGTGCCAGCGTTGGGACAGGGGGCACTGAAGCTTTCTTT | CASVGTGGTEAFF
many | TRBJ2-7 | TRBV18 | . | TGTGCCAGCTCATCGCAGGGGGGTGAGCAGTACTTC | CASSSQGGEQYF
. | TRBJ2-7 | TRBV6-7 | . | TGTGCCAGCAGTTACCGCAACACAGGGTCTTTGATCTACGAGCAGTACTTC | CASSYRNTGSLIYEQYF
. | TRBJ2-7 | TRBV2 | . | TGTGCCAGCAGTGCGTACGAGCAGTACTTC | CASSAYEQYF
few | TRBJ1-1 | TRBV4-2 | . | TGTGCCAGCAGCCAAGATCGCTGGACACCGAACACTGAAGCTTTCTTT | CASSQDRWTPNTEAFF
. | TRBJ1-1 | TRBV7-9 | TRBD1 | TGTGCCAGCAGCTTAGCGAGCGGGACAGGGAGGCACACTGAAGCTTTCTTT | CASSLASGTGRHTEAFF
. | TRBJ2-1 | TRBV2 | TRBD2 | TGTGCCAGCAGCGGTCTAGCGGGGGGCTACAATGAGCAGTTCTTC | CASSGLAGGYNEQFF
few | TRBJ2-7 | TRBV6-5 | . | TGTGCCAGCACCAAACGGGGAGCGCCATTGTACGAGCAGTACTTC | CASTKRGAPLYEQYF
. | TRBJ2-5 | TRBV6-5 | . | TGTGCCAGCAGTTACTCGATATCGGAGGCCGGAGGGACCCAGTACTTC | CASSYSISEAGGTQYF
. | TRBJ2-1 | TRBV14 | . | TGTGCCAGCAGCCAACTTAGTAGTTCTGAGTTCAATGAGCAGTTCTTC | CASSQLSSSEFNEQFF
. | TRBJ2-5 | TRBV7-2 | . | TGTGCCAGCAGCTTAGCTCTATTGGAGACCCAGTACTTC | CASSLALLETQYF
once | TRBJ2-3 | TRBV7-2 | . | TGTGCCAGCAGCATGACCGGGACTCTATACACAGATACGCAGTATTTT | CASSMTGTLYTDTQYF
. | TRBJ2-3 | TRBV19 | TRBD2 | TGTGCCAGTAGTATTGGGCTAGCGGGGGGGTTCACAGATACGCAGTATTTT | CASSIGLAGGFTDTQYF
once | TRBJ1-6 | TRBV2 | TRBD1 | TGTGCCAGCAAGCCCCCGGACAGGGGTTTCTCTAATTCACCCCTCCACTTT | CASKPPDRGFSNSPLHF
. | TRBJ2-5 | TRBV5-1 | . | TGCGCCAGCAGCTTTGTAGGGGAAATGCCGACCCAGTACTTC | CASSFVGEMPTQYF
. | TRBJ2-7 | TRBV6-6 | . | TGTGCCAGCAGCCCCGCGGAGGGTAAAATCTACGAGCAGTACTTC | CASSPAEGKIYEQYF
. | TRBJ2-7 | TRBV27 | TRBD2 | TGTGCCAGCAGTCCCTCGGGACTAGCGGGGGGAAATTTCTCCTACGAGCAGTACTTC | CASSPSGLAGGNFSYEQYF
once | TRBJ1-3 | TRBV7-6 | TRBD1 | TGTGCCAGCAGCAAGACAGGGGTCTCTGGAAACACCATATATTTT | CASSKTGVSGNTIYF
few | TRBJ2-5 | TRBV7-2 | TRBD2 | TGTGCCAGCAGCTTCACGGGGGGTGAGACCCAGTACTTC | CASSFTGGETQYF
. | TRBJ1-4 | TRBV9 | TRBD1 | TGTGCCAGCAGCTTCAGGACAGGGGAAAAACTGTTTTTT | CASSFRTGEKLFF
. | TRBJ2-7 | TRBV28 | TRBD1 | TGTGCCAGCAGCTCTGTTAGGGCTGACAGGGCTGCCGAGCAGTACTTC | CASSSVRADRAAEQYF
. | TRBJ2-5 | TRBV9 | TRBD1 | TGTGCCAGCAGCGTAGGGAGCGGCAGGGGGCCCCAAGAGACCCAGTACTTC | CASSVGSGRGPQETQYF
. | TRBJ1-4 | TRBV5-1 | TRBD1 | TGCGCCAGCAGCTTGGACCCACAGGGGTATGAAAAACTGTTTTTT | CASSLDPQGYEKLFF
. | TRBJ1-1 | TRBV28 | . | TGTGCCAGCACCCATGCTTTAGGGGCAGGATACACTGAAGCTTTCTTT | CASTHALGAGYTEAFF
. | TRBJ2-3 | TRBV5-4 | TRBD2 | TGTGCCTGTAATCGAAGACTAGCGGGGAGCACAGATACGCAGTATTTT | CACNRRLAGSTDTQYF
. | TRBJ2-3 | TRBV2 | TRBD1 | TGTGCCAGCAAGTTGACAGGGGGCGCGGATACGCAGTATTTT | CASKLTGGADTQYF
few | TRBJ1-2 | TRBV30 | . | TGTGCCTGGAGGGGATCCCAGGGCTATGGCTACACCTTC | CAWRGSQGYGYTF
. | TRBJ1-6 | TRBV5-1 | . | TGCGCCAGCAGCTTGGCCCCCGGGGATAATTCACCCCTCCACTTT | CASSLAPGDNSPLHF
. | TRBJ1-5 | TRBV27 | TRBD1 | TGTGCCAGCAGTCCGAGACAGGGGTTAGGAAATCAGCCCCAGCATTTT | CASSPRQGLGNQPQHF
. | TRBJ2-2 | TRBV25-1 | TRBD1 | TGTGCCAGCAGTGTCGGGACAGGGGGATATGTCGGGGAGCTGTTTTTT | CASSVGTGGYVGELFF
. | TRBJ2-2 | TRBV29-1 | . | TGCAGCGCCACCCGGACAAACACCGGGGAGCTGTTTTTT | CSATRTNTGELFF
. | TRBJ2-1 | TRBV7-9 | TRBD2 | TGTGCCAGCAGCTTAATGCGGGAGGCGTACAATGAGCAGTTCTTC | CASSLMREAYNEQFF
. | TRBJ2-1 | TRBV4-2 | TRBD2 | TGTGCCAGCAGCACCTCCGGGGGGGCCAGGTACAATGAGCAGTTCTTC | CASSTSGGARYNEQFF
. | TRBJ1-1 | TRBV7-2 | TRBD1 | TGTGCCAGCAGCTACCACTCCGGGACAGGGAGAACTGAAGCTTTCTTT | CASSYHSGTGRTEAFF
. | TRBJ2-5 | TRBV2 | . | TGTGCCAGCAGTGAGCAGAGGGAGACCCAGTACTTC | CASSEQRETQYF
. | TRBJ2-1 | TRBV7-2 | TRBD2 | TGTGCCAGCAGCTTAGGGACTAGCGTCAATGAGCAGTTCTTC | CASSLGTSVNEQFF
. | TRBJ2-1 | TRBV11-3 | TRBD2 | TGTGCCAGCAGCTTAGGGGGGACTAGCGGGGTCGAGCAGTTCTTC | CASSLGGTSGVEQFF
once | TRBJ1-2 | TRBV29-1 | . | TGCAGCGTTGAAGATCTGGAGGGTCCTTCCTATGGCTACACCTTC | CSVEDLEGPSYGYTF